This TCR beta chain was identified during a study of radiotherapy plus CTLA-4 blockade in lung cancer. At the level of the study: Patients showed objective responses in about 20% of cases and disease control in roughly 34%. Study-wide results and limits: Peripheral blood showed expansion of tumor-derived TCR clones after radiotherapy and ipilimumab.

Sequenced by immunoSEQ multiplex PCR; TCRdb stores in-frame clones only, minus some. The table records 70,000 to 90,000 clones, around 78% of them present only once. CDR3 length equals 16 residues. Germline CDR1 reads SGHDT; CDR2 reads YYEEEE. The V end lost 2 bases, the J end lost 3 bases, and 17 bases lay between the germline ends. For this clone: What it binds is not known.

Enrolled patients, whose metastatic non-small-cell lung cancer was chemo-refractory, received focal radiation plus CTLA-4 blockade with ipilimumab. The chain uses TRBV5-6 and TRBJ1-1, with D maybe TRBD1 (5 bases). The source of this sequence is a human donor with non-small cell lung cancer whose response to radiotherapy plus ipilimumab could not be evaluated. Some clones in this sample may be carry-over from other donors' samples. The sequencing used peripheral blood, collected from a patient treated with radiotherapy plus ipilimumab. CDR3 nucleotide sequence: TGTGCCAGCAGCTTCAGGGAACTTAGGCCCGACACTGAAGCTTTCTTT. Translating it yields CASSFRELRPDTEAFF.